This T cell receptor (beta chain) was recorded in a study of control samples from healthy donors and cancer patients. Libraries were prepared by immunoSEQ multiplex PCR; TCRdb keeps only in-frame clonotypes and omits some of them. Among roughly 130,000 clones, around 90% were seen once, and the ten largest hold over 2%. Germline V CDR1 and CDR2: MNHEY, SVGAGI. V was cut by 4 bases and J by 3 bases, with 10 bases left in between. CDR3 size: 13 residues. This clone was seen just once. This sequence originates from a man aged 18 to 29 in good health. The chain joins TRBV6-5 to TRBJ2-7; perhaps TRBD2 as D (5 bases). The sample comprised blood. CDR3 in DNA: TGTGCCAGCAGTTCTACCCGGGACTACGAGCAGTACTTC. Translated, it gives CASSSTRDYEQYF.